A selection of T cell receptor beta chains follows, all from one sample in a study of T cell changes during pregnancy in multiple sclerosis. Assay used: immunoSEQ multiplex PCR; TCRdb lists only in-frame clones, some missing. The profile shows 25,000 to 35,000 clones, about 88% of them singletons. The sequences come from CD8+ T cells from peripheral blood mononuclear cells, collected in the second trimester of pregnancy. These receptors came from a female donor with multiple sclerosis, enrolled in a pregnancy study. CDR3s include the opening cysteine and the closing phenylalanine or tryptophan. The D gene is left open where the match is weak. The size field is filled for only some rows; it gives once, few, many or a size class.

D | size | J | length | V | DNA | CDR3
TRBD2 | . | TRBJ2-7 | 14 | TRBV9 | TGTGCCAGCAGCCCTAGCGGGGGGCGAGGAGAGCAGTACTTC | CASSPSGGRGEQYF
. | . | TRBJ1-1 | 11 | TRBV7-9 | TGTGCCAGCGACTGGAACACTGAAGCTTTCTTT | CASDWNTEAFF
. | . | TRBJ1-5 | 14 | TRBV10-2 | TGCGCCAGCAGTGAACCAGGCCCGAATCAGCCCCAGCATTTT | CASSEPGPNQPQHF
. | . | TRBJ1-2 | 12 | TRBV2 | TGTGCCGTTGGGCAGGGGAACTATGGCTACACCTTC | CAVGQGNYGYTF
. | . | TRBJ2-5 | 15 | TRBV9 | TGTGCCAGCAGCGTAGGTCTAGCGATTAGAGAGACCCAGTACTTC | CASSVGLAIRETQYF
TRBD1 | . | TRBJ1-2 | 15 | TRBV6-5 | TGTGCCAGCAGTTACACCTACAGGGGGCATTATGGCTACACCTTC | CASSYTYRGHYGYTF
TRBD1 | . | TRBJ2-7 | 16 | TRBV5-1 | TGCGCCAGCAGCTTGAGCGGGACAGGGGTATCCTACGAGCAGTACTTC | CASSLSGTGVSYEQYF
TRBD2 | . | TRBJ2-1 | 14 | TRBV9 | TGTGCCAGCAGCGTAGAGGCTAGCGGGAATGAGCAGTTCTTC | CASSVEASGNEQFF
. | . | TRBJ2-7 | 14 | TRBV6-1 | TGTGCCAGCAGGGGAGGACGGGTAGGGGACGAGCAGTACTTC | CASRGGRVGDEQYF
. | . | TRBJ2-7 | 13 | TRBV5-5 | TGTGCCAGCAGCTTAAGAGGATCCTACGAGCAGTACTTC | CASSLRGSYEQYF
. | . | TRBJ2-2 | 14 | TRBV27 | TGTGCCAGCAGTCCAGGGACTTTCACCGGGGAGCTGTTTTTT | CASSPGTFTGELFF
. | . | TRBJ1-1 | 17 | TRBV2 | TGTGCCAGCAGTGAACACCCCGGGCAAGCGGGGAACACTGAAGCTTTCTTT | CASSEHPGQAGNTEAFF
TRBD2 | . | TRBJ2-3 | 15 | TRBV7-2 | TGTGCCAGCAGCTTCCGGGACTACCGCACAGATACGCAGTATTTT | CASSFRDYRTDTQYF
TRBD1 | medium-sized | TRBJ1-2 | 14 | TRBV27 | TGTGCCAGCAGTTCTCGGGACAGGGGCTATGGCTACACCTTC | CASSSRDRGYGYTF
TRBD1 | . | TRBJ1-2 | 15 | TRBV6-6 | TGTGCCAGCAGAGCTCGACAGGGCACTAACTATGGCTACACCTTC | CASRARQGTNYGYTF
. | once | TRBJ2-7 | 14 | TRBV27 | TGTGCCAGCAGTCTCTCCCGACAGGTCGGCGAGCAGTACTTC | CASSLSRQVGEQYF
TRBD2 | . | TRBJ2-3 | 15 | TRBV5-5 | TGTGCCAGCAGCTTGTCCAGCGGGAGTGCAGATACGCAGTATTTT | CASSLSSGSADTQYF
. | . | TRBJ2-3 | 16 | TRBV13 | TGTGCCAGCAGCTTAACGGAAGGGGCTTACACAGATACGCAGTATTTT | CASSLTEGAYTDTQYF
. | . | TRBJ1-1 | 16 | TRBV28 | TGTGCCAGCAGCCTAGGGTCGGCCTTCGGGATCACTGAAGCTTTCTTT | CASSLGSAFGITEAFF
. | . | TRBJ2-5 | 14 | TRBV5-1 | TGCGCCAGCAGCGCGGGACAGCGACAAGAGACCCAGTACTTC | CASSAGQRQETQYF
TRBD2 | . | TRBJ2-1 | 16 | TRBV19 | TGTGCCAGTAGATCAGCAAGCGGGAGCTCCTACAATGAGCAGTTCTTC | CASRSASGSSYNEQFF
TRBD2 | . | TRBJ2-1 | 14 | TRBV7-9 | TGTGCCAGCCTAGCCAGGACTAGCGGGGATGAGCAGTTCTTC | CASLARTSGDEQFF
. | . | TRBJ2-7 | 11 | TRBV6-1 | TGTGCCAGCAGTGGCGGCTACGAGCAGTACTTC | CASSGGYEQYF
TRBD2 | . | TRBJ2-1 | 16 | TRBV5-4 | TGTGCCAGCAGCTATCCCGGGACTAGCGGGAGTAATGAGCAGTTCTTC | CASSYPGTSGSNEQFF
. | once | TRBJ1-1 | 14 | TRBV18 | TGTGCCAGCTCACCATGGGGGGGGGACGCTGAAGCTTTCTTT | CASSPWGGDAEAFF
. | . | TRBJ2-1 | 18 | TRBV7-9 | TGTGCCAGCAGCGGGAGGGGGTACAAGGTTAGTTCCTACAATGAGCAGTTCTTC | CASSGRGYKVSSYNEQFF
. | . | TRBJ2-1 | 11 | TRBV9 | TGTGCCAGCAGCCTAGGGAGTGAGCAGTTCTTC | CASSLGSEQFF
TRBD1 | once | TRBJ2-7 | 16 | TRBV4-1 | TGCGCCAGCAGCCAACCGAGGGAGACAGGGTCGTACGAGCAGTACTTC | CASSQPRETGSYEQYF
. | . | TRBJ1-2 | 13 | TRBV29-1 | TGCAGCGTTGAAGAAGGGAGGAACTATGGCTACACCTTC | CSVEEGRNYGYTF
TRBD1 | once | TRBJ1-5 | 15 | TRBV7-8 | TGTGCCAGCAGCATGACACAGGGGATAAATCAGCCCCAGCATTTT | CASSMTQGINQPQHF
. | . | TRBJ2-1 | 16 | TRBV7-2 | TGTGCCAGCAGCCCGTCGGTGGGCCTGTCCTACAATGAGCAGTTCTTC | CASSPSVGLSYNEQFF
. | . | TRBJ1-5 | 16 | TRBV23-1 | TGCGCCAGCAGTCAAAGGGGCAGGGGTGACGGCCAGCCCCAGCATTTT | CASSQRGRGDGQPQHF
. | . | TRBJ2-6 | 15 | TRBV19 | TGTGCCAGTAGTCCGGGATTCTCTGGGGCCAACGTCCTGACTTTC | CASSPGFSGANVLTF
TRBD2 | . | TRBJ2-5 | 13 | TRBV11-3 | TGTGCCAGCAGCCCAGCGGGGGAAGAGACCCAGTACTTC | CASSPAGEETQYF
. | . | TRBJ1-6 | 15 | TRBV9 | TGTGCCAGCAGCCTCCAGGGTTCCTATAATTCACCCCTCCACTTT | CASSLQGSYNSPLHF
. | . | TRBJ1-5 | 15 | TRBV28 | TGTGCCAGCAGTCCCAAGGGACATATCAATCAGCCCCAGCATTTT | CASSPKGHINQPQHF
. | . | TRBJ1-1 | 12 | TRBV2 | TGTGCCAGCAGGTACCTTAACACCGAAGCTTTCTTT | CASRYLNTEAFF
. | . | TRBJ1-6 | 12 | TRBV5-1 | TGCGCCAGCAGCTTCGCGGGGCCACCCCTCCACTTT | CASSFAGPPLHF
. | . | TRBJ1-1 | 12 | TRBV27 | TGTGCCAGCAGCCCTGCAGGGAAGGGGGCTTTCTTT | CASSPAGKGAFF
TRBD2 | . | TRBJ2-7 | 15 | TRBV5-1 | TGCGCCAGCAGCCCTGCTAGCGGATTAGACTACGAGCAGTACTTC | CASSPASGLDYEQYF
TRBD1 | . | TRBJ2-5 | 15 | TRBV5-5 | TGTGCCAGCAGCACGGGACAGAGTGGCCGAGAGACCCAGTACTTC | CASSTGQSGRETQYF
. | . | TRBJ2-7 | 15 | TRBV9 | TGTGCCAGCAGCGTAGGAACAGGGCATTCCTACGAGCAGTACTTC | CASSVGTGHSYEQYF
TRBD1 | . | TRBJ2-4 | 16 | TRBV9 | TGTGCCAGCAGCGTTTCCGGGACAGGGGCCAAAAACATTCAGTACTTC | CASSVSGTGAKNIQYF
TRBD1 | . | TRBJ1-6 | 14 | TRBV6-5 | TGTGCCAGCAGAGACAGGGGGAAGGGGTCACCCCTCCACTTT | CASRDRGKGSPLHF
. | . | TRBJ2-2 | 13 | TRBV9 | TGTGCCAGCAGCGAGAGTATAACCGGGGAGCTGTTTTTT | CASSESITGELFF
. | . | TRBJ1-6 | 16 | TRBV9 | TGTGCCAGCAGCTCTAGTGGAGGAAGCTATAATTCACCCCTCCACTTT | CASSSSGGSYNSPLHF
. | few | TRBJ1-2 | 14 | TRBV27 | TGTGCCAGCAGTTTTTCTAGCCTTGGCTATGGCTACACCTTC | CASSFSSLGYGYTF
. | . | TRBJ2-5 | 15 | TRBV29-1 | TGCAGCGTTGAAGTTGGCAGTGAGGCTCAAGAGACCCAGTACTTC | CSVEVGSEAQETQYF